Listed here are 7 T cell receptor beta chains from one sample, sequenced in a study of blood T cell repertoires in COVID-19. Libraries were prepared by immunoSEQ multiplex PCR; TCRdb keeps only in-frame clonotypes and omits some of them. The profile shows over 250,000 clones, about 81% of them singletons. The sample comprised peripheral blood. The source is a human donor with COVID-19, enrolled during active disease. The donor label of this sample is uncertain.

This clone was detected only a few times. This chain joins TRBV5-4 and TRBJ1-1; the D is unclear. The germline V gene encodes CDR1 SGHNT and CDR2 YYREEE (reference sequence). The CDR3 is made up of 14 amino acids. V lost 4 bases and J lost 2, with 12 bases in between. CDR3 region: CASSREISNTEAFF. The CDR3 bases are TGTGCCAGCAGCCGGGAGATCAGCAACACTGAAGCTTTCTTT.

The chain uses TRBV28 and TRBJ2-2, with 8 bases lining up with TRBD1. V lost 10 bases, J lost 5 bases, and 18 bases stayed unmatched. Germline CDR1 MDHEN, CDR2 SYDVKM. The CDR3 sequence is 17 residues long. The CDR3 loop reads CAISPLRRDRLTGELFF. DNA of the CDR3: TGTGCCATATCCCCCTTGAGAAGGGACAGGTTGACCGGGGAGCTGTTTTTT.

J is TRBJ2-5 and V is TRBV5-1, with 14 bases identical to TRBD2. CDR3 length equals 18 residues. Germline values: CDR1 SGHRS, CDR2 YFSETQ. V shed 0 bases and J 2 bases; nucleotides not matched to a gene: 6. This chain's CDR3 is CASSLALGLAGGQETQYF. The CDR3 region has the DNA TGCGCCAGCAGCTTGGCCCTAGGACTAGCGGGAGGTCAAGAGACCCAGTACTTC.

The chain recombines TRBV4-3 with TRBJ2-2; D not certain. The V and J ends lost 8 bases and 6 bases respectively, with 10 bases between them. From germline, CDR1 is LGHNA and CDR2 YSLEER. This CDR3 has 12 amino acids. As DNA, the CDR3 is TGCGCCAGCGAGGCTAACCCCGGGGAGCTGTTTTTT. Translating it yields CASEANPGELFF.

The rearrangement joins TRBV5-1 to TRBJ2-3, with 9 bases fitting TRBD2. Per the germline V gene, CDR1 is SGHRS and CDR2 is YFSETQ. There are 19 residues in the CDR3. The J segment lost 2 bases and the V segment lost 1 base, leaving 14 bases of the junction unmatched. The CDR3 region has the DNA TGCGCCAGCAGCTTGTCCCCTAAGATTCGCGGGAGGGCCACAGATACGCAGTATTTT. It codes for CASSLSPKIRGRATDTQYF.

This clone was seen only a few times. Different DNA sequences within this sample yield the same CDR3. The chain joins TRBV11-2 to TRBJ1-1; tentatively, D is TRBD1 (5 bases). Germline CDR1 reads SGHAT; CDR2 reads FQNNGV. The CDR3 covers 13 residues. Trimming left V 4 bases short and J 2 bases short, with 8 bases between. CDR3 nucleotides: TGTGCCAGCAGCTCCCAGGGAAACACTGAAGCTTTCTTT. Protein sequence: CASSSQGNTEAFF.

The rearrangement links TRBV29-1 to TRBJ2-5, with a weak D call TRBD2 (6 bases). With 7 bases removed from V and 2 bases from J, the gap between germline ends came to 17 bases. This CDR3 is built from 14 residues. Germline V gives CDR1 SQVTM, CDR2 ANQGSEA. In DNA, the CDR3 is TGCAGCGCGTTGACCGGGAGAAGTCAAGAGACCCAGTACTTC. Amino acids: CSALTGRSQETQYF.